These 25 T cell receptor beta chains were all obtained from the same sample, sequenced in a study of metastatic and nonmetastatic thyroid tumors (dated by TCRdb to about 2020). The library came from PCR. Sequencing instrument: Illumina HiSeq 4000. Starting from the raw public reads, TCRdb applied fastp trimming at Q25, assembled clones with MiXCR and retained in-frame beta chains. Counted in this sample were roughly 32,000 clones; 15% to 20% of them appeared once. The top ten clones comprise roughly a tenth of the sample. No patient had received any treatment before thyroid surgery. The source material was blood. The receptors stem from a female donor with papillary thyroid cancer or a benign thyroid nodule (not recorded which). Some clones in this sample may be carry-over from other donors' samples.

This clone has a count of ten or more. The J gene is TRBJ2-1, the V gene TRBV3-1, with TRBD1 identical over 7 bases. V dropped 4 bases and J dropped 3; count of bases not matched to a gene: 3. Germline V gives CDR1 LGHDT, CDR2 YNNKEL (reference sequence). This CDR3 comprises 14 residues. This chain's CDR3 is CASSRRDSYNEQFF. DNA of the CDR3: TGTGCCAGCAGCCGCCGGGACAGCTACAATGAGCAGTTCTTC.

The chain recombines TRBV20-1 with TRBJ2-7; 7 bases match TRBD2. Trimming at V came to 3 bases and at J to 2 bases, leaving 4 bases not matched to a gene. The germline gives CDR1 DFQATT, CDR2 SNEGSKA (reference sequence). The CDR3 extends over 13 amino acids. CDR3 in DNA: TGCAGTGCTAGCGGGGAGGGGACCTACGAGCAGTACTTC. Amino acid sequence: CSASGEGTYEQYF.

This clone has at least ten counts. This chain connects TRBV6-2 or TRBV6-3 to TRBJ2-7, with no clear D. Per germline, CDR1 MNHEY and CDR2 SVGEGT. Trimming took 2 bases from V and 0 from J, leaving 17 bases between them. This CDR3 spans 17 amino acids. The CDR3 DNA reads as TGTGCCAGCAGTTACATCATTCGGGCGGTTCACTCCTACGAGCAGTACTTC. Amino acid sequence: CASSYIIRAVHSYEQYF.

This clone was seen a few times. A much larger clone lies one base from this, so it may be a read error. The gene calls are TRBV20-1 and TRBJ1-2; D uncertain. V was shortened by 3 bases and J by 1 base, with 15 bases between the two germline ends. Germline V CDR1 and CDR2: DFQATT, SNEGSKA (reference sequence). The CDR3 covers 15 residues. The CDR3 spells CSARHGSESNYGYTF. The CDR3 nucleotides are TGCAGTGCTAGGCACGGGTCAGAGAGTAACTATGGCTACACCTTC.

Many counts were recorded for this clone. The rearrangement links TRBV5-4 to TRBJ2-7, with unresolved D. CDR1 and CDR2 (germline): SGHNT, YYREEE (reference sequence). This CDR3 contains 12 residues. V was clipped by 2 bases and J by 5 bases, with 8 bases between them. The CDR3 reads CASSFEANEQYF. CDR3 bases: TGTGCCAGCAGCTTTGAGGCAAACGAGCAGTACTTC.

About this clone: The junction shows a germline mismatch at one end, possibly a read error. CDR3 nucleotides: TGTGCCAGCAGCCAAGGGGTCAACTTTGGCTACACCTTC. Encoded protein: CASSQGVNFGYTF. The chain joins TRBV4-2 to TRBJ1-2; D is unresolved. The CDR3 length is 13 residues. Germline CDR1 LGHNA, CDR2 YNFKEQ.

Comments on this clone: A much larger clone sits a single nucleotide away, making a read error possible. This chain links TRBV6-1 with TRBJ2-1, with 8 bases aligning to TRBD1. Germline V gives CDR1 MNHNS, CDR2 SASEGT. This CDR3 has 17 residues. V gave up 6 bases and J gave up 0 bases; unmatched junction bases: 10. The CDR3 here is CASRPTSGTGSYNEQFF. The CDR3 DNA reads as TGTGCCAGCAGACCAACCTCCGGGACAGGCTCCTACAATGAGCAGTTCTTC.

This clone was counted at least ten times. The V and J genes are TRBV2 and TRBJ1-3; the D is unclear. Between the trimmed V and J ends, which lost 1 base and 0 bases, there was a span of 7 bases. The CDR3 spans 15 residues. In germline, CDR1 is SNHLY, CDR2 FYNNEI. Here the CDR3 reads CASSEGEISGNTIYF. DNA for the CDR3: TGTGCCAGCAGTGAAGGAGAGATCTCTGGAAACACCATATATTTT.

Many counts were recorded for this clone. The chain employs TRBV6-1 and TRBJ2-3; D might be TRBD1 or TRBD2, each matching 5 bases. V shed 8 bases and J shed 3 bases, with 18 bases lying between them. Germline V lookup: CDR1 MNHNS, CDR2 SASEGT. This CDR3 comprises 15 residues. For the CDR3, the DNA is TGTGCCAGCCGGAGAGGGGTTCTAGGTACAGATACGCAGTATTTT. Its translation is CASRRGVLGTDTQYF.

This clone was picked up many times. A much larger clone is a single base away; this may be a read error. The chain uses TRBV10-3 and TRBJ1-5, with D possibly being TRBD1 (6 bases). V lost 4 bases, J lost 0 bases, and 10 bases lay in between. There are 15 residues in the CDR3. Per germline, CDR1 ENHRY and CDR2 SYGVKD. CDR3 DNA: TGTGCCATCAGTGTGGGGACACATAGCAATCAGCCCCAGCATTTT. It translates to CAISVGTHSNQPQHF.

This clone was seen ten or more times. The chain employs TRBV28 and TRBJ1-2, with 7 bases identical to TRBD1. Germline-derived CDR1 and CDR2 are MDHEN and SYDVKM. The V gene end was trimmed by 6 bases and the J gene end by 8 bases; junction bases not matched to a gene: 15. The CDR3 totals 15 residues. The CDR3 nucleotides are TGTGCCAGCAGGCCGATTGACAGGGTCCGAGGGGGCTACACCTTC. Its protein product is CASRPIDRVRGGYTF.

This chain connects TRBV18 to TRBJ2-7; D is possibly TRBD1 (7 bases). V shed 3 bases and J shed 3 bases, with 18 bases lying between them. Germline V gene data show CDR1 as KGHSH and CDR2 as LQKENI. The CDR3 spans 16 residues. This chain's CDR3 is CASSPNYAGQHYEQYF. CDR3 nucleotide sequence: TGTGCCAGCTCACCCAACTATGCGGGACAGCACTACGAGCAGTACTTC.

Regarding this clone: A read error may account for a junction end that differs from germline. CDR3 protein: CASRRGGPPGSTIYF. CDR3 nucleotide sequence: TGTGCCAGCAGGAGAGGGGGTCCTCCTGGAAGCACCATATATTTT. The chain recombines TRBV28 with TRBJ1-3, with TRBD1 as a possible D gene (6 bases). The CDR3 loop spans 15 amino acids. The germline gives CDR1 MDHEN, CDR2 SYDVKM.

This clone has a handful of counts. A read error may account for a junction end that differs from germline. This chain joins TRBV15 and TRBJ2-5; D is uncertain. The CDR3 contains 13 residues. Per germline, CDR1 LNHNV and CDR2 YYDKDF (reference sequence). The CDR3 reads CVTRRGVEETHYF. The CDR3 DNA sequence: TGTGTCACCCGACGTGGGGTTGAAGAGACCCATTACTTC.

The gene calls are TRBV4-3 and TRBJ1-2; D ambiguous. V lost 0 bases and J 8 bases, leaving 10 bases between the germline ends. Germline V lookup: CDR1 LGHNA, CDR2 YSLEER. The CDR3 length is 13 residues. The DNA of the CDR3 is TGCGCCAGCAGCCAAGACAGGAAACACGGCTACACCTTC. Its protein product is CASSQDRKHGYTF.

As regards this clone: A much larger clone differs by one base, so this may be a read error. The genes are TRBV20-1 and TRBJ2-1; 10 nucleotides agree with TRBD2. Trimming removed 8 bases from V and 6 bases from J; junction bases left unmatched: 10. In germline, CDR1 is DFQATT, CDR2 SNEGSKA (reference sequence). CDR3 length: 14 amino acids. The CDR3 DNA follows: TGCAGTTTCCAGAAGCGGGAGGGCCGCAATGAGCAGTTCTTC. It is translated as CSFQKREGRNEQFF.

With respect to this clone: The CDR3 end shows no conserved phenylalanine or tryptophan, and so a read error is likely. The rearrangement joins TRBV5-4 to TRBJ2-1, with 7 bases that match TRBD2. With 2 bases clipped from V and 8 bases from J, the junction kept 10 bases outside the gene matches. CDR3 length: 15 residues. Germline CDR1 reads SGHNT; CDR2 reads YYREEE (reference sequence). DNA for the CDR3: TGTGCCAGCAGCTTAAGACGGGGGGTAAATGATGAGCAGTTCCTC. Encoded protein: CASSLRRGVNDEQFL.

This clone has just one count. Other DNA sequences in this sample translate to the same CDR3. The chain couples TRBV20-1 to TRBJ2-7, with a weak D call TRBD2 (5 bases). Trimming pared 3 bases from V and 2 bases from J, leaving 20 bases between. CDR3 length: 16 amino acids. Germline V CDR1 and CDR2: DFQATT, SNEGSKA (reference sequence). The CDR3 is CSASYTSGNTPYEQYF. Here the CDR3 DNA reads TGCAGTGCTAGTTATACTAGTGGGAATACTCCCTACGAGCAGTACTTC.

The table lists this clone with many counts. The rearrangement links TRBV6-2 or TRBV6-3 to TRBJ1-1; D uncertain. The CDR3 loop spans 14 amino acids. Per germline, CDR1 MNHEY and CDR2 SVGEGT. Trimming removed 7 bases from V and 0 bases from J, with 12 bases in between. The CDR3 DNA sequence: TGTGCCAGCAAGGGCCTTTGGATGAACACTGAAGCTTTCTTT. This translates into CASKGLWMNTEAFF.

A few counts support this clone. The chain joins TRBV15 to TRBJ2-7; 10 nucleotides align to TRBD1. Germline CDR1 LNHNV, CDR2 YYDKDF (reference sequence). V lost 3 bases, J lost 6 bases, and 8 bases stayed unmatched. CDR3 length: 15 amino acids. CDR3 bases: TGTGCCACCAGCAGTCGACAGGGGGCGAAGACCGAGCAGTACTTC. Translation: CATSSRQGAKTEQYF.

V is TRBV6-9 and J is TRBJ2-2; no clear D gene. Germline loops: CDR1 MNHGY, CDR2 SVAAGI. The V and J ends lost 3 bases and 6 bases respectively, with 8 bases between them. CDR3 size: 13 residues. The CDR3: CASSYQVAGELFF. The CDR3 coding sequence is TGTGCCAGCAGTTACCAAGTCGCCGGGGAGCTGTTTTTT.

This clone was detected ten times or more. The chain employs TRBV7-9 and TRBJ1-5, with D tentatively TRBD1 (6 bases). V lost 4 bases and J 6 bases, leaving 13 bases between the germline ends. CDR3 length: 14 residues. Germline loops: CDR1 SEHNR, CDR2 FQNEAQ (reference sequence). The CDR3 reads CASSSDRRPQPQHF. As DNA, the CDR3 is TGTGCCAGCAGCTCAGACAGGAGGCCTCAGCCCCAGCATTTT. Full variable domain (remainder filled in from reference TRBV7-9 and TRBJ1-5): DTGVSQNPRHKITKRGQNVTFRCDPISEHNRLYWYRQTLGQGPEFLTYFQNEAQLEKSRLLSDRFSAERPKGSFSTLEIQRTEQGDSAMYLCASSSDRRPQPQHFGDGTRLSIL.

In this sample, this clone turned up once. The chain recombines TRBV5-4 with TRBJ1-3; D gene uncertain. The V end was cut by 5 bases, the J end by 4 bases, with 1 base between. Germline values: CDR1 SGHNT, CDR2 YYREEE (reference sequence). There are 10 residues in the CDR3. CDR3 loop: CASRGNTIYF. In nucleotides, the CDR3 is TGTGCCAGCAGAGGAAACACCATATATTTT.

The CDR3: CASSLKHRLWTHVETQYF. CDR3 sequence (DNA): TGTGCCAGCAGTCTTAAACACAGACTGTGGACCCACGTCGAAACCCAGTACTTC. The chain uses TRBV12-3 or TRBV12-4 and TRBJ2-5; D call uncertain. The length of the CDR3 is 18 residues. Deletions cut 5 bases from V and 8 bases from J, with 30 bases between.

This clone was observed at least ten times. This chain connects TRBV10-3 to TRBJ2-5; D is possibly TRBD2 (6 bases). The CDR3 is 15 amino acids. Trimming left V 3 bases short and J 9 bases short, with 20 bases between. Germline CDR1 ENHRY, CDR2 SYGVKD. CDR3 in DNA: TGTGCCATCAGTGATATAGGGGCGGGAACTGGGGCCCAGTACTTC. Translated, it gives CAISDIGAGTGAQYF.